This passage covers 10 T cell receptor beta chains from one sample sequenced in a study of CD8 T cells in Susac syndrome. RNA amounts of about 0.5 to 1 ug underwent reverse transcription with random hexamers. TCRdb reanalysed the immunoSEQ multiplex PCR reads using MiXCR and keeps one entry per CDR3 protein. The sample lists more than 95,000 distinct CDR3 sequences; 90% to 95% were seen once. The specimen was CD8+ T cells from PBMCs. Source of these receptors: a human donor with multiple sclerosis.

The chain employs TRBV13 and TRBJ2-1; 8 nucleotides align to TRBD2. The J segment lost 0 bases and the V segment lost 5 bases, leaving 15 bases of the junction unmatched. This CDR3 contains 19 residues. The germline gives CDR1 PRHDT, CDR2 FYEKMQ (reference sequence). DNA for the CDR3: TGTGCCAGCAGCCCAAAGGGTGGTAGCGGGGAGCACTCCTACAATGAGCAGTTCTTC. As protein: CASSPKGGSGEHSYNEQFF.

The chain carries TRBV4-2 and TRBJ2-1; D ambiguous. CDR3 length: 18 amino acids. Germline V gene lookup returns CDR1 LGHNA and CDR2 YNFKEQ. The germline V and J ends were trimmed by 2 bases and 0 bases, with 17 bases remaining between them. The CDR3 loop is CASSQNLEAFSSYNEQFF. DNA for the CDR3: TGTGCCAGCAGCCAAAACCTCGAAGCGTTTAGCTCCTACAATGAGCAGTTCTTC.

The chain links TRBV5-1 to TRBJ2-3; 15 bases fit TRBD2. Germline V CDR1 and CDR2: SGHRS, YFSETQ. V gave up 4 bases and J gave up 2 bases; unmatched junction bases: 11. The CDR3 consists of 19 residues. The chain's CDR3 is CASSPDMRTSGRATDTQYF. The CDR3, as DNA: TGCGCCAGCAGCCCCGACATGAGGACTAGCGGGAGGGCCACAGATACGCAGTATTTT.

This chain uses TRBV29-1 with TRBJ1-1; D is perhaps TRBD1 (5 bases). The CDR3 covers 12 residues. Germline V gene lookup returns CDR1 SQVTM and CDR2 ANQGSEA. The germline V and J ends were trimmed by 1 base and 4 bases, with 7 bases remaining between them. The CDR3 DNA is TGCAGCGTTGAAGTAAGGGGCACTGAAGCTTTCTTT. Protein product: CSVEVRGTEAFF.

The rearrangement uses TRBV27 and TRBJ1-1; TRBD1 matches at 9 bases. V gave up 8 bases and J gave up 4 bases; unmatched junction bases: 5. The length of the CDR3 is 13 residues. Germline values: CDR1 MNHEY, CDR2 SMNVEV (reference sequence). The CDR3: CASRPTGGTEAFF. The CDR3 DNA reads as TGTGCCAGCCGTCCGACAGGGGGCACTGAAGCTTTCTTT.

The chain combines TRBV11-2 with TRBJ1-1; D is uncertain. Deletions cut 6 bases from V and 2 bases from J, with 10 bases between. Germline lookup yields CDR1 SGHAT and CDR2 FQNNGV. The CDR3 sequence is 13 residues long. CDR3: CASRQAGNTEAFF. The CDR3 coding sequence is TGTGCCAGCAGGCAGGCGGGAAACACTGAAGCTTTCTTT.

For the CDR3, the DNA is TGCAGCGTTGAGGAACAGGGCGCAGATACGCAGTATTTT. It specifies CSVEEQGADTQYF. The chain is built from TRBV29-1 and TRBJ2-3; the D gene is possibly TRBD1 (6 bases). The V gene lost 3 bases and the J gene lost 4 bases, with 11 bases spanning the gap. Germline CDR1 and CDR2: SQVTM and ANQGSEA. This CDR3 has 13 amino acids.

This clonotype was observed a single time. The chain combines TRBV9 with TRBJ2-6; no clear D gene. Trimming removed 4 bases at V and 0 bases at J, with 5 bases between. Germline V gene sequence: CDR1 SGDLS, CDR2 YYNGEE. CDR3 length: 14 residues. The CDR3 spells CASSLTSGANVLTF. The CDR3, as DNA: TGTGCCAGCAGCCTAACCTCTGGGGCCAACGTCCTGACTTTC.

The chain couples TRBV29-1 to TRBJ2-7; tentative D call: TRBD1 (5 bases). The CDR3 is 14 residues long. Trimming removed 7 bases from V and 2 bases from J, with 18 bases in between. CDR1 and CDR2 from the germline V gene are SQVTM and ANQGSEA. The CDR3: CSGGNRSATYEQYV. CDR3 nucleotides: TGCAGCGGCGGAAACAGGTCTGCTACCTACGAGCAGTACGTC.

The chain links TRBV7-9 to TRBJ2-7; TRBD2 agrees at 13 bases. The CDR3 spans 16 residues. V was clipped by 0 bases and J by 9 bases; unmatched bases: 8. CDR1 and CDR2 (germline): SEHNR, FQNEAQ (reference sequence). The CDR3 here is CASSLARTSGSFGQYV. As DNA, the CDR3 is TGTGCCAGCAGCTTAGCGCGGACTAGCGGGAGCTTCGGGCAGTACGTC.